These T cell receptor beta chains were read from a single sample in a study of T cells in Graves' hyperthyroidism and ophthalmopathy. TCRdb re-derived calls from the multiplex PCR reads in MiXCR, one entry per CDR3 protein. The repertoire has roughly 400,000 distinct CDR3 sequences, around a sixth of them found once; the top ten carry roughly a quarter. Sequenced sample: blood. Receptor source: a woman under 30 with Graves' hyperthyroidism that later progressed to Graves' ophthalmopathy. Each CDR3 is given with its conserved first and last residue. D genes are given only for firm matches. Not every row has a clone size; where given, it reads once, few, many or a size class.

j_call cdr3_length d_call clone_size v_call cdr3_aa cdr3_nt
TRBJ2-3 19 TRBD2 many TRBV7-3 CASSLTGGSGRIRTDTQYF TGTGCCAGCAGCTTAACGGGCGGTAGCGGGAGGATACGGACAGATACGCAGTATTTT
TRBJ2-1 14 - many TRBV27 CASSFRGSYNEQFF TGTGCCAGCAGTTTCAGGGGTTCCTACAATGAGCAGTTCTTC
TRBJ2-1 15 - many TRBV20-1 CSARSAGSSYNEQFF TGCAGTGCTAGAAGTGCAGGGAGCTCCTACAATGAGCAGTTCTTC
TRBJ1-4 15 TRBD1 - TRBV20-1 CSAERTDRDNEKLFF TGCAGTGCTGAAAGAACGGACAGGGATAATGAAAAACTGTTTTTT
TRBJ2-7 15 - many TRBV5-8 CASSLALTASYEQYF TGTGCCAGCAGCTTAGCTCTGACGGCTTCCTACGAGCAGTACTTC
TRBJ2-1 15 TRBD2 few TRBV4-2 CASSQDLAGYNEQFF TGTGCCAGCAGCCAAGACCTAGCGGGTTACAATGAGCAGTTCTTC
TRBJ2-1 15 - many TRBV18 CASSPSPGPGNEQFF TGTGCCAGCTCACCATCCCCTGGACCTGGCAATGAGCAGTTCTTC
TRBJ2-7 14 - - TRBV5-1 CASSSRDETYERYF TGCGCCAGCAGCTCACGGGACGAGACCTACGAGCGGTACTTC
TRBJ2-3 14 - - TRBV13 CASSLGISIDTQYF TGTGCCAGCAGCTTAGGGATAAGCATAGATACGCAGTATTTT
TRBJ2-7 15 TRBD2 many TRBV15 CATSRDWTSGDEQYF TGTGCCACCAGCAGAGATTGGACTAGCGGAGACGAGCAGTACTTC
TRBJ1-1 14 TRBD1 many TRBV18 CASSPDRANTEAFF TGTGCCAGCTCACCCGACAGGGCGAACACTGAAGCTTTCTTT
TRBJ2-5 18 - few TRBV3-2 CASSPPGLAGDGQETQYF TGTGCCAGCAGCCCTCCGGGACTAGCGGGAGACGGCCAAGAGACCCAGTACTTC
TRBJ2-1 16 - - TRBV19 CASSAGLIFSYNEQFF TGTGCCAGTAGTGCGGGACTGATCTTTTCCTACAATGAGCAGTTCTTC
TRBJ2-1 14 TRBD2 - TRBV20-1 CSARGASGTNEQFF TGCAGTGCTAGAGGGGCTAGCGGGACCAATGAGCAGTTCTTC
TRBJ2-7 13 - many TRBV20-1 CSARGLVPGEQYF TGCAGTGCTAGAGGACTAGTACCGGGCGAGCAGTACTTC
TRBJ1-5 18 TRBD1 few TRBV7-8 CASSFDRFQTGPNQPQHF TGTGCCAGCAGCTTTGACCGATTCCAGACAGGGCCCAATCAGCCCCAGCATTTT
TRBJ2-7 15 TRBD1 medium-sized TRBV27 CASSLRGTGGYEQYF TGTGCCAGCAGTTTAAGGGGGACAGGGGGATACGAGCAGTACTTC
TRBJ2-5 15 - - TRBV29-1 CSVIFLGNTQETQYF TGCAGCGTTATCTTTCTTGGGAACACCCAAGAGACCCAGTACTTC
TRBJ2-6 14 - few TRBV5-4 CASSFPGLGMVLTF TGTGCCAGCAGCTTTCCGGGACTGGGAATGGTCCTGACTTTC
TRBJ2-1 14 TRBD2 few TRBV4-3 CASSQVVLANEQFF TGCGCCAGCAGCCAAGTGGTACTAGCGAATGAGCAGTTCTTC
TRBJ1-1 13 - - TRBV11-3 CAMGNAVRPEAFF TGTGCCATGGGAAATGCCGTCCGGCCTGAAGCTTTCTTT
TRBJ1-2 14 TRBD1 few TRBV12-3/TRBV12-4 CASSLSSGGVGYTF TGTGCCAGCAGTTTAAGCTCAGGGGGTGTTGGCTACACCTTC
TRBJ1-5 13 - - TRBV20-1 CSARKTLNQPQHF TGCAGTGCTAGAAAGACACTCAATCAGCCCCAGCATTTT
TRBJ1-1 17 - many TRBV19 CASSFPTVGRQNTEAFF TGTGCCAGTAGCTTCCCTACCGTAGGACGCCAGAACACTGAAGCTTTCTTT
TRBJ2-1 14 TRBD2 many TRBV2 CASSITSGSNEQFF TGTGCCAGCAGTATCACTAGCGGGAGTAATGAGCAGTTCTTC
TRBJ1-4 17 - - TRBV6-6 CASSYSSRAISNEKLFF TGTGCCAGCAGTTACTCCAGCAGGGCGATTTCTAATGAAAAACTGTTTTTT
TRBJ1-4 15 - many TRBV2 CASSRLSGVREKLFF TGTGCCAGCAGCCGACTCTCAGGCGTTCGGGAAAAACTGTTTTTT
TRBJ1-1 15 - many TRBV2 CASILEESQNTEAFF TGTGCCAGCATCCTCGAGGAGTCTCAGAACACTGAAGCTTTCTTT
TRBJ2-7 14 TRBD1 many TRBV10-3 CAIRAGQGEHEQYF TGTGCCATCAGAGCGGGACAGGGTGAACACGAGCAGTACTTC
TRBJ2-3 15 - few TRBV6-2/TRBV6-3 CASSYSRGSTDTQYF TGTGCCAGCAGTTACTCTCGCGGGAGCACAGATACGCAGTATTTT
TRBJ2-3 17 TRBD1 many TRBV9 CASSVESPGTGTDTQYF TGTGCCAGCAGCGTAGAAAGCCCTGGGACAGGGACAGATACGCAGTATTTT
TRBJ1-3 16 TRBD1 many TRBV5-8 CASSLDGQGSGNTIYF TGTGCCAGCAGCTTGGACGGACAGGGCTCTGGAAACACCATATATTTT
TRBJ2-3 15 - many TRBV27 CASSFLAPHTDTQYF TGTGCCAGCAGTTTCCTAGCTCCCCACACAGATACGCAGTATTTT
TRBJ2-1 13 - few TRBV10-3 CAITSGDYNEQFF TGTGCCATCACCAGCGGCGACTACAATGAGCAGTTCTTC
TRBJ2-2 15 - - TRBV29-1 CSVVPRGSNAGELFF TGCAGCGTTGTGCCGAGGGGGTCTAATGCCGGGGAGCTGTTTTTT
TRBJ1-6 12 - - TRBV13 CASSPTAGSLHF TGTGCCAGCAGCCCGACGGCGGGGTCCCTCCACTTT
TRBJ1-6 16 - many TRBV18 CASSPRQGSYNSPLHF TGTGCCAGCTCACCACGCCAGGGATCATATAATTCACCCCTCCACTTT
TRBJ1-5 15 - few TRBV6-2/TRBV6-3 CASSSFRDANQPQHF TGTGCCAGCAGTTCTTTTCGGGACGCTAATCAGCCCCAGCATTTT
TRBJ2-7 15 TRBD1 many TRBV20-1 CSARGEPDRDYEQYF TGCAGTGCTAGAGGGGAACCCGACAGGGACTACGAGCAGTACTTC
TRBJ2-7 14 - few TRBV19 CASSMMDIPGEQYF TGTGCCAGTAGTATGATGGACATACCAGGAGAGCAGTACTTC
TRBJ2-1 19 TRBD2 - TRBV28 CASSLFGGTSGSSYNEQFF TGTGCCAGCAGTTTGTTTGGCGGGACTAGCGGGAGCTCCTACAATGAGCAGTTCTTC
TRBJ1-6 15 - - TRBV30 CAWSVQGTYNSPLHF TGTGCCTGGAGTGTTCAGGGGACCTATAATTCACCCCTCCACTTT
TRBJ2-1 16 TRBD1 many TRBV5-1 CASSLGTGGTYNEQFF TGCGCCAGCAGCTTGGGCACAGGGGGTACCTACAATGAGCAGTTCTTC
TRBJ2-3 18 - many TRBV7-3 CASSLTGPRRGLTDTQYF TGTGCCAGCAGCTTAACCGGACCCCGGCGGGGACTCACAGATACGCAGTATTTT
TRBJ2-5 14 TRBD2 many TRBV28 CASSSGVNQETQYF TGTGCCAGCAGTAGCGGGGTAAACCAAGAGACCCAGTACTTC
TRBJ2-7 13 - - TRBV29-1 CSVSGKGAYEQYF TGCAGCGTATCCGGGAAAGGGGCCTACGAGCAGTACTTC
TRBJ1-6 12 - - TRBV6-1 CAAGAYNSPLHF TGTGCCGCCGGGGCCTATAATTCACCCCTCCACTTT
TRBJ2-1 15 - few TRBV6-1 CASSDAGTSYNEQFF TGTGCCAGCAGTGATGCCGGGACATCCTACAATGAGCAGTTCTTC
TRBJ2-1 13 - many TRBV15 CATSRQLGDEQFF TGTGCCACCAGCAGGCAACTAGGAGATGAGCAGTTCTTC
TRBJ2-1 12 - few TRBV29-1 CSVSFGVGEQFF TGCAGCGTCTCGTTCGGCGTAGGGGAGCAGTTCTTC
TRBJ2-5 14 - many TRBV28 CASSLYRYQETQYF TGTGCCAGCAGTTTATACAGGTACCAAGAGACCCAGTACTTC